These 32 T cell receptor beta chains were sequenced from one sample in a study of blood T cell repertoires in COVID-19. Here immunoSEQ multiplex PCR was the method, and the copy in TCRdb shows in-frame clones only, minus some. The sample holds 120,000 or so clones, under 80% seen once. The sample taken for sequencing was peripheral blood. All receptors derive from a man between 65 and 79 years old with acute or convalescent COVID-19.

The J gene is TRBJ2-5, the V gene TRBV5-1; D not resolved. CDR1 and CDR2 from the germline V gene are SGHRS and YFSETQ. The CDR3 totals 14 residues. V was pared by 0 bases and J by 5 bases, with 11 bases between. The CDR3 DNA is TGCGCCAGCAGCTTGGAAGTGGGCGCGGAGACCCAGTACTTC. It specifies CASSLEVGAETQYF.

This clone was recorded only once. The genes are TRBV11-3 and TRBJ1-6; D not resolved. The CDR3 consists of 14 residues. V dropped 5 bases and J dropped 7 bases, with 12 bases sitting between them. Looked up from germline, CDR1 is SGHNT and CDR2 is YENEEA. DNA of the CDR3: TGTGCCAGCAGCCTGACTGTTGGGAATTCACCCCTCCACTTT. Encoded protein: CASSLTVGNSPLHF.

V gene TRBV24-1 combines with J gene TRBJ2-3, with 15 positions matching TRBD2. V lost 4 bases, J lost 5 bases, and 3 bases stayed unmatched. The CDR3 totals 16 residues. Germline lookup yields CDR1 KGHDR and CDR2 SFDVKD. The CDR3 sequence is CATSDRTSGGGDTQYF. CDR3 bases: TGTGCCACCAGTGACCGGACTAGCGGGGGGGGAGATACGCAGTATTTT.

This chain links TRBV11-2 with TRBJ1-1; no firm D call. This CDR3 contains 17 residues. The germline V gene has CDR1 SGHAT and CDR2 FQNNGV. With 5 bases removed from V and 0 bases from J, the gap between germline ends came to 19 bases. DNA for the CDR3: TGTGCCAGCAGCCTCCCCTTTCATGCCGGTTTGAACACTGAAGCTTTCTTT. It encodes CASSLPFHAGLNTEAFF.

The chain has TRBV18 and TRBJ2-1; D perhaps matches TRBD1 (7 bases). V lost 5 bases and J lost 2, with 10 bases in between. CDR1 and CDR2 from the germline V gene are KGHSH and LQKENI. This CDR3 is 14 amino acids long. As DNA, the CDR3 is TGTGCCAGCTCAGCGGGACAGCCCTACAATGAGCAGTTCTTC. This gives the protein CASSAGQPYNEQFF.

V is TRBV4-2 and J is TRBJ1-2; no clear D gene. CDR1 LGHNA and CDR2 YNFKEQ come from the germline V gene. The CDR3 sequence is 12 residues long. V was pared by 0 bases and J by 8 bases, with 7 bases between. DNA of the CDR3: TGTGCCAGCAGCCAAGACCAGTGGGGCTACACCTTC. Translated, it gives CASSQDQWGYTF.

CDR3 residues: CASSLEGQQSSGNTIYF. The DNA of the CDR3 is TGTGCCAGCAGCTTGGAGGGACAGCAAAGCTCTGGAAACACCATATATTTT. The chain has TRBV5-4 and TRBJ1-3, with 7 bases that match TRBD1. Germline V gene data show CDR1 as SGHNT and CDR2 as YYREEE (reference sequence). The CDR3 runs 17 residues. J was trimmed by 0 bases and V by 0 bases; bases with no gene match: 6.

This chain joins TRBV3-1 (or the pseudogene TRBV3-2) and TRBJ2-7, with D hard to call. This CDR3 spans 12 amino acids. Trimming cost V 4 bases and J 3 bases, with 7 bases left between them. Germline CDR1 and CDR2: LGHDT and YNNKEL (reference sequence). As DNA, the CDR3 is TGTGCCAGCAGCCGCAGGCTCTACGAGCAGTACTTC. This translates into CASSRRLYEQYF.

This chain connects TRBV5-1 to TRBJ1-1, with D unclear. V gave up 2 bases and J gave up 4 bases, with 18 bases separating them. Germline V gene lookup returns CDR1 SGHRS and CDR2 YFSETQ. The CDR3 extends over 16 amino acids. The CDR3 protein is CASSFRAEGSGTEAFF. The CDR3 bases are TGCGCCAGCAGCTTTAGGGCTGAGGGTTCGGGCACTGAAGCTTTCTTT. Filled out from reference TRBV5-1 and TRBJ1-1, the complete variable domain reads KAGVTQTPRYLIKTRGQQVTLSCSPISGHRSVSWYQQTPGQGLQFLFEYFSETQRNKGNFPGRFSGRQFSNSRSEMNVSTLELGDSALYLCASSFRAEGSGTEAFFGQGTRLTVV.

The chain uses TRBV6-2 or TRBV6-3 and TRBJ2-5; TRBD2 is a possible D gene (6 bases). The germline gives CDR1 MNHEY, CDR2 SVGEGT. Trimming stripped 6 bases from V and 10 bases from J, with 21 bases between. The CDR3 is 14 amino acids. The CDR3, as DNA: TGTGCCAGCAGCCCGACTAGTAGGTTACAGATCCAGTACTTC. Protein product: CASSPTSRLQIQYF.

This CDR3 is CASSEGQGRTYGYTF. CDR3 sequence (DNA): TGTGCCAGCAGCGAGGGACAGGGACGAACCTATGGCTACACCTTC. The chain combines TRBV7-2 with TRBJ1-2, with TRBD1 matching over 9 bases. CDR3 length: 15 amino acids. Trimming at V came to 5 bases and at J to 4 bases, leaving 8 bases not matched to a gene. CDR1 is SGHTA and CDR2 is FQGNSA in the germline V gene.

V is TRBV5-1 and J is TRBJ2-3; D remains unclear. V lost 5 bases and J 0 bases, leaving 7 bases between the germline ends. Germline V gives CDR1 SGHRS, CDR2 YFSETQ. The CDR3 sequence is 13 residues long. This chain's CDR3 is CASRADSTDTQYF. CDR3 sequence (DNA): TGCGCCAGCAGGGCGGATAGCACAGATACGCAGTATTTT.

The V call is TRBV7-9, the J call TRBJ1-1, with a possible D match to TRBD1 (5 bases). CDR1 is SEHNR, CDR2 FQNEAQ, per germline (reference sequence). Trimming stripped 5 bases from V and 5 bases from J, with 9 bases between. The CDR3 totals 12 residues. Here the CDR3 reads CASSARDTEAFF. DNA of the CDR3: TGTGCCAGCAGCGCCAGGGATACTGAAGCTTTCTTT.

This rearrangement joins TRBV19 to TRBJ1-6, with TRBD1 matching 8 bases. Unmatched junction bases numbered 11, after V lost 7 bases and J lost 9 bases. The CDR3 has 15 amino acids. From germline, CDR1 is LNHDA and CDR2 SQIVND (reference sequence). CDR3 nucleotide sequence: TGTGCCAGTAACCTTGGGACAGGACACCTTTCACCCCTCCACTTT. Protein: CASNLGTGHLSPLHF.

The genes are TRBV5-1 and TRBJ1-1; 10 nucleotides align to TRBD1. The germline V gene has CDR1 SGHRS and CDR2 YFSETQ. The CDR3 extends over 15 amino acids. After removal of 5 bases from V and 3 bases from J, the junction contained 7 bases not matched to a gene. For the CDR3, the DNA is TGCGCCAGCAGAAGAGGGACAGGGGACGACACTGAAGCTTTCTTT. It codes for CASRRGTGDDTEAFF.

The chain links TRBV5-1 to TRBJ1-3; TRBD1 aligns across 9 bases. V shed 3 bases, J shed 3 bases, and the junction held 7 bases outside the gene matches. The V gene's germline CDR1 is SGHRS and CDR2 YFSETQ. The CDR3 covers 16 residues. The CDR3 sequence is CASSSETGGNGNTIYF. In DNA form, the CDR3 reads TGCGCCAGCAGCTCGGAGACAGGGGGTAATGGAAACACCATATATTTT.

This clone showed up just a few times. This rearrangement joins TRBV7-9 to TRBJ1-2; the D gene is possibly TRBD1 (5 bases). The CDR3 runs 16 residues. The germline V gene encodes CDR1 SEHNR and CDR2 FQNEAQ (reference sequence). Trimming took 0 bases from V and 4 from J, leaving 15 bases between them. DNA of the CDR3: TGTGCCAGCAGCTTAGCTGTCGGGGGAGGCGGCTATGGCTACACCTTC. Translating it yields CASSLAVGGGGYGYTF.

This chain joins TRBV4-3 and TRBJ2-3; 9 bases map to TRBD2. Unmatched junction bases numbered 8, after V lost 0 bases and J lost 4 bases. Germline V gene data show CDR1 as LGHNA and CDR2 as YSLEER. The CDR3 length is 17 residues. CDR3 loop: CASSQDKGGGVADTQYF. The CDR3 DNA is TGCGCCAGCAGCCAAGATAAAGGCGGGGGGGTGGCAGATACGCAGTATTTT.

The rearrangement links TRBV9 to TRBJ2-2, with TRBD1 identical over 7 bases. The CDR3 has 14 amino acids. Losses at the gene ends were 3 bases for V and 7 bases for J; bases not matched to a gene: 6. The germline gives CDR1 SGDLS, CDR2 YYNGEE. CDR3 in amino acids: CASSEPQGIGELFF. The CDR3 DNA reads as TGTGCCAGCAGCGAGCCACAGGGGATCGGGGAGCTGTTTTTT.

This chain joins TRBV5-3 and TRBJ2-1; TRBD1 matches 8 bases. TRBV5-3 is an ORF; its function is uncertain. The V gene end was trimmed by 0 bases and the J gene end by 6 bases; junction bases not matched to a gene: 5. This CDR3 is 15 amino acids long. The CDR3 nucleotides read TGTGCCAGAAGCTTGGGGACAGGGTTGAGCAATGAGCAGTTCTTC. Translated: CARSLGTGLSNEQFF.

The V and J genes are TRBV5-8 and TRBJ2-2, with D uncertain. V lost 9 bases to trimming and J lost 3 bases, with 18 bases between them. The CDR3 is 15 residues long. Germline CDR1 reads SGHTS; CDR2 reads YDEGEE. CDR3 loop: CATWRRPTYTGELFF. In DNA, the CDR3 is TGTGCCACCTGGCGACGGCCGACTTACACCGGGGAGCTGTTTTTT.

This clone was recorded many times. The V gene is TRBV2, the J gene TRBJ1-1; a weak D match, TRBD1 (5 bases). CDR1 is SNHLY, CDR2 FYNNEI, per germline. The CDR3 covers 14 residues. V lost 7 bases and J lost 5, with 17 bases in between. Written as DNA, the CDR3 is TGTGCCAGCAATAATTACCAGGGTGGTACTGAAGCTTTCTTT. Translating gives CASNNYQGGTEAFF.

The CDR3 DNA reads TGTGCCAGCAGCCAAGACAGACTGAACACTGAAGCTTTCTTT. Protein: CASSQDRLNTEAFF. V usage is TRBV27 and J usage is TRBJ1-1; a weak D match, TRBD1 (5 bases). The V end lost 6 bases, the J end lost 0 bases, and 11 bases lay between the germline ends. The CDR3 totals 14 residues. CDR1 is MNHEY, CDR2 SMNVEV, per germline (reference sequence).

The gene calls are TRBV6-5 and TRBJ1-5, with 7 bases identical to TRBD1. This CDR3 spans 13 amino acids. The germline gives CDR1 MNHEY, CDR2 SVGAGI. J lost 5 bases, V lost 8 bases, and 6 bases had no gene match. The CDR3 region is CASDRDRYQPQHF. The CDR3 nucleotides read TGTGCCAGCGACAGGGACCGTTATCAGCCCCAGCATTTT.

This chain uses TRBV23-1 with TRBJ2-7; D gene unclear. TRBV23-1 falls under the ORF class, with uncertain function. V was clipped by 8 bases and J by 3 bases, with 8 bases between them. The CDR3 is made up of 11 amino acids. The CDR3 DNA reads as TGCGCCAGCTGCTCAGACTACGAGCAGTACTTC. This gives the protein CASCSDYEQYF.

The chain joins TRBV12-5 to TRBJ2-1, with D perhaps matching TRBD1 (6 bases). Per the germline V gene, CDR1 is LGHNT and CDR2 is FRNRAP. Trimming took 2 bases from V and 0 from J, leaving 14 bases between them. This CDR3 spans 17 amino acids. The CDR3 nucleotides read TGTGCTAGTGGTTTGATCCTCGACAGGCTCTCCTACAATGAGCAGTTCTTC. Amino acids: CASGLILDRLSYNEQFF.

This clone was seen once. The chain is built from TRBV7-2 and TRBJ2-7, with D perhaps TRBD1 (5 bases). The CDR3 spans 13 residues. V lost 4 bases to trimming and J lost 2 bases, with 9 bases between them. Per the germline V gene, CDR1 is SGHTA and CDR2 is FQGNSA. In DNA, the CDR3 is TGTGCCAGCAGCTCCGCCAGGGCCTACGAGCAGTACTTC. It encodes CASSSARAYEQYF.

This clone was detected a few times. The chain links TRBV29-1 to TRBJ1-2; 8 bases align to TRBD1. CDR1 and CDR2 (germline): SQVTM, ANQGSEA. The CDR3 is 11 residues long. V was pared by 6 bases and J by 8 bases, with 5 bases of the junction left unmatched. The CDR3 reads CSVQTGGGYTF. CDR3 nucleotides: TGCAGCGTCCAAACAGGGGGGGGCTACACCTTC.

This chain links TRBV10-3 with TRBJ1-4; 7 nucleotides agree with TRBD1. CDR1 and CDR2 (germline): ENHRY, SYGVKD. CDR3 length: 14 residues. J was trimmed by 7 bases and V by 0 bases; bases with no gene match: 2. The CDR3 DNA reads as TGTGCCATCAGTGAGTCTCCAGGGGGTGAAAAACTGTTTTTT. Translated: CAISESPGGEKLFF.

A note on this clone: Distinct nucleotide sequences in the sample also encode this CDR3. The chain employs TRBV2 and TRBJ1-1; 8 nucleotides agree with TRBD1. This CDR3 region has 14 residues. Germline V CDR1 and CDR2: SNHLY, FYNNEI. V gave up 5 bases and J gave up 6 bases; unmatched junction bases: 8. The CDR3 bases are TGTGCCAGCAGTCCGGACAGGGTGATAGCTGAAGCTTTCTTT. This translates into CASSPDRVIAEAFF.

This clone was seen a single time. The chain recombines TRBV6-2 or TRBV6-3 with TRBJ2-5; 11 nucleotides match TRBD2. The length of the CDR3 is 18 residues. V was pared by 2 bases and J by 6 bases, with 14 bases of the junction left unmatched. Germline CDR1 and CDR2: MNHEY and SVGEGT. The CDR3 protein is CASSYRLPQLAGAKTQYF. The CDR3 region has the DNA TGTGCCAGCAGTTACCGCCTGCCTCAACTAGCGGGGGCAAAGACCCAGTACTTC.

This clone has more than one count but fewer than ten. The chain combines TRBV11-3 with TRBJ2-5; 12 bases agree with TRBD1. Germline CDR1 reads SGHNT; CDR2 reads YENEEA. The junction had 3 bases not matched to a gene; V was cut back by 4 bases and J by 3 bases. CDR3 length: 15 amino acids. DNA for the CDR3: TGTGCCAGCAGCTCGGGACAGGGGGCGAAAGAGACCCAGTACTTC. It is translated as CASSSGQGAKETQYF.